Given below is one T cell receptor beta chain in context. Its antigen is currently not known. No per-base quality is available; no much larger clone lies one base away. The CDR3 starts with the cysteine, ends with the phenylalanine, and has 15 residues. Left in the record is the CDR3 DNA by itself, 45 bases read in frame from the first base. V and J are trimmed by 8 bases and 6 bases, and the gene matches miss 6 bases of the junction. The germline V gene (reference sequence) yields SEHNR for CDR1 and FQNEAQ for CDR2. These data come from a study of OX40 agonist ivuxolimab in advanced cancers. Broadly, across the study: Ivuxolimab was an agonistic, fully human IgG2 monoclonal antibody directed against OX40 (CD134), a costimulatory receptor. Intravenous ivuxolimab was administered to patients every 2 weeks at six dose levels: 0.01, 0.1, 0.3, 1.5, 3 and 10 mg/kg. Of the approximately 50 dose-escalation patients, hepatocellular carcinoma was present in 19, melanoma in roughly 15, renal cell carcinoma in 9 and head and neck cancer in 9. The dose-escalation cohort was about 83% male with a mean age of about 60 years, ranging from roughly 20 to 80. Prior anti-PD-1, anti-PD-L1 or anti-CTLA-4 therapy was permitted, and checkpoint inhibitors had been received by 30% to 40% of dose-escalation patients. Partial responses occurred in three dose-escalation patients: two with cutaneous melanoma and one with hepatocellular carcinoma. Peripheral TCRbeta sequencing aimed to test whether ivuxolimab altered TCR sequence diversity and caused clonal T-cell expansion. The monotherapy dose-escalation portion (N of about 50 patients) of the phase I ivuxolimab trial is reported in the paper. Broad study findings and their caveats: After ivuxolimab, expanded clones were on average more numerous among CD8+ T cells than among CD4+ T cells. Low levels of normalized T-cell clonal expansion were also seen in some patients who did not respond. In the 0.1-3.0 mg/kg groups, partial responders had among the lowest normalized peripheral clonal expansion, particularly in CD8+ T cells. Antigen specificity was not determined for the clonally expanded peripheral T cells. At doses from 0.1 to 3.0 mg/kg, clonal expansion was seen in both CD4+ and CD8+ blood T cells between baseline and week 6.

Patients with autoimmune disease history or receiving systemic immunosuppression were excluded from the trial. Peripheral blood for TCR sequencing was drawn from every dose cohort at baseline, at cycle 4 day 1 and at cycle 7 day 1. Samples came from an open-label, multicenter, first-in-human phase I dose-escalation trial of ivuxolimab. Adults with locally advanced or metastatic melanoma, renal cell, hepatocellular, or head and neck squamous cell carcinoma were enrolled in the trial. Before TCR sequencing, CD4+ T cells and CD8+ T cells from peripheral blood were sorted into separate populations. Genomic DNA was extracted from sorted cells for sequencing of the TCRbeta CDR3 region. TCRbeta CDR3 regions were sequenced using the immunoSEQ Assay. TCRdb carries this immuneACCESS record with in-frame sequences only. Its versions omit some clonotypes, under half of them owing to an unresolved V gene in the studies checked, with the rest unexplained. For this sample there are 55,000 to 80,000 clones; around 84% appear just once. The ten largest clones capture around 2.4% of the sample.

The sequence came from an adult with an advanced solid tumor such as melanoma, head and neck, liver or kidney cancer. The rearranged segments are TRBV7-9 and TRBJ2-3; the central 15 bases match TRBD2. The input for sequencing was CD4+ or CD8+ T cells sorted from blood, taken in a trial of the OX40 agonist ivuxolimab. The nucleotide sequence reads TGTGCCAGCGGGACTAGCGGGGGGTATCTGGATACGCAGTATTTT. Its translation reads: CASGTSGGYLDTQYF.